This T cell receptor beta chain was profiled in a study of cytomegalovirus exposure and HLA in healthy donors. Germline loops: CDR1 MNHNS, CDR2 SASEGT. This CDR3 has 12 amino acids. With 5 bases removed from V and 6 bases from J, the gap between germline ends came to 11 bases. Use of 60 Vbeta and 13 Jbeta primers characterized the PCR. The repertoire was sequenced with immunoSEQ multiplex PCR; TCRdb's copy has only in-frame clones and lacks some. The data hold under 140,000 clones, with approximately 86% observed a single time. The sequencing sample was made of PBMCs. This receptor was identified in a man between 35 and 55 years old in good health and CMV-seronegative. The chain links TRBV6-1 to TRBJ2-7; tentative D call: TRBD1 (5 bases). CDR3 sequence (DNA): TGTGCCAGCAGTTCCAGGGTCGGCGAGCAGTACTTC. Its translation is CASSSRVGEQYF.